A selection of T cell receptor beta chains follows, all from one sample in a study of blood T cell repertoires in COVID-19. This table comes from immunoSEQ multiplex PCR, and its TCRdb copy is limited to in-frame clones, with some not included. The sample holds roughly 60,000 clones, 88% seen once. Source material: peripheral blood. These TCRs come from a man aged 60-69 years with active COVID-19. CDR3s include the opening cysteine and the closing phenylalanine or tryptophan. The order of the fields is V gene, D gene, J gene, clone size, CDR3 protein, CDR3 DNA. A D gene is named only where the DNA matches it firmly. Not every row has a clone size; where given, it reads once, few, many or a size class.

>TRBV5-3|-|TRBJ2-2|-
CARSPAPVIADSNTGELFF
TGTGCCAGAAGCCCTGCCCCCGTGATAGCGGACTCGAACACCGGGGAGCTGTTTTTT
>TRBV10-1|TRBD2|TRBJ2-1|-
CASSEMGSGSSYNEQFF
TGCGCCAGCAGTGAGATGGGTAGCGGGAGCTCCTACAATGAGCAGTTCTTC
>TRBV5-3|TRBD2|TRBJ2-6|-
CARSSQTSTGANVLTF
TGTGCCAGAAGCTCCCAGACTAGCACCGGGGCCAACGTCCTGACTTTC
>TRBV29-1|TRBD2|TRBJ2-1|-
CSVVVAGVLWQFF
TGCAGCGTTGTAGTAGCGGGAGTTTTATGGCAGTTCTTC
>TRBV9|TRBD1|TRBJ2-1|-
CASSVLGQGAHEQFF
TGTGCCAGCAGCGTTTTGGGACAGGGAGCGCATGAGCAGTTCTTC
>TRBV14|-|TRBJ2-1|-
CASSAYGTFNEQFF
TGTGCCAGCAGCGCATACGGGACTTTCAATGAGCAGTTCTTC
>TRBV6-2/TRBV6-3|-|TRBJ1-1|-
CASSFTVPNTEAFF
TGTGCCAGCAGTTTTACAGTCCCGAACACTGAAGCTTTCTTT
>TRBV11-3|TRBD2|TRBJ2-5|-
CASSLGGLAGVRGIETQYF
TGTGCCAGCAGCTTAGGGGGACTAGCGGGTGTCCGGGGGATAGAGACCCAGTACTTC
>TRBV10-2|-|TRBJ2-7|-
CASSEELRYEQYF
TGCGCCAGCAGTGAGGAGTTGCGCTACGAGCAGTACTTC
>TRBV30|-|TRBJ2-2|-
CAWSFSGELFF
TGTGCCTGGAGTTTCAGTGGGGAGCTGTTTTTT
>TRBV19|-|TRBJ2-1|-
CASRGLYNEQFF
TGTGCCAGTAGGGGACTGTACAATGAGCAGTTCTTC
>TRBV11-2|TRBD1|TRBJ2-5|-
CASSLVRGQETQYF
TGTGCCAGCAGCTTAGTCAGGGGGCAAGAGACCCAGTACTTC
>TRBV27|TRBD2|TRBJ2-1|-
CASRQGLAGGNEQFF
TGTGCCAGCAGACAGGGACTAGCGGGAGGCAATGAGCAGTTCTTC
>TRBV10-3|TRBD2|TRBJ2-5|-
CAISEPTSGSGETQYF
TGTGCCATCAGTGAGCCGACTAGCGGGAGTGGGGAGACCCAGTACTTC
>TRBV6-5|-|TRBJ1-1|-
CASTIRQDTEAFF
TGTGCCAGCACAATTAGACAGGACACTGAAGCTTTCTTT
>TRBV6-5|-|TRBJ2-3|-
CASRESSTDTQYF
TGTGCCAGCAGGGAGAGTAGCACAGATACGCAGTATTTT
>TRBV28|TRBD1|TRBJ1-1|-
CASIPRWDSLNTEAFF
TGTGCCAGCATCCCCCGCTGGGACAGCCTGAACACTGAAGCTTTCTTT
>TRBV19|-|TRBJ2-7|-
CASSAGGLRYEQYF
TGTGCCAGTAGTGCCGGGGGGCTGCGCTACGAGCAGTACTTC
>TRBV27|-|TRBJ2-3|-
CATHPAEVLDTQYF
TGTGCCACCCATCCAGCGGAGGTGCTAGATACGCAGTATTTT
>TRBV7-6|TRBD1|TRBJ2-3|-
CASSFQGAVGTDTQYF
TGTGCCAGCAGCTTTCAGGGGGCGGTCGGAACAGATACGCAGTATTTT
>TRBV28|TRBD2|TRBJ2-5|-
CASSFGTSQETQYF
TGTGCCAGCAGTTTCGGGACTAGTCAAGAGACCCAGTACTTC
>TRBV9|TRBD2|TRBJ2-3|-
CASSPRLATSTDTQYF
TGTGCCAGCAGCCCTCGACTAGCGACTAGCACAGATACGCAGTATTTT
>TRBV19|-|TRBJ1-1|-
CASSIGGGHRTEAFF
TGTGCCAGTAGTATAGGCGGGGGCCACCGGACTGAAGCTTTCTTT
>TRBV7-6|TRBD1|TRBJ1-6|-
CASSLNPGGNNSPLHF
TGTGCCAGCAGCTTAAACCCAGGGGGCAATAATTCACCCCTCCACTTT
>TRBV7-3|TRBD2|TRBJ2-3|-
CASSPGTSGRDTQYF
TGTGCCAGCTCTCCCGGGACTAGCGGGAGAGATACGCAGTATTTT
>TRBV7-9|TRBD1|TRBJ2-6|-
CASSLGQGASGANVLTF
TGTGCCAGCAGCTTAGGGCAGGGGGCATCTGGGGCCAACGTCCTGACTTTC
>TRBV10-1|TRBD2|TRBJ2-2|few
CASSEAGREAGELFF
TGCGCCAGCAGTGAGGCAGGGAGGGAAGCCGGGGAGCTGTTTTTT
>TRBV9|-|TRBJ2-3|once
CASSVEADTDTQYF
TGTGCCAGCAGCGTAGAAGCGGATACAGATACGCAGTATTTT
>TRBV12-3/TRBV12-4|TRBD2|TRBJ2-7|-
CASSLSGRNEQYF
TGTGCCAGCAGTTTAAGCGGGAGAAACGAGCAGTACTTC
>TRBV18|-|TRBJ1-2|-
CASTFSGRGLGYTF
TGTGCCAGCACATTCTCTGGGAGGGGCCTTGGCTACACCTTC
>TRBV2|-|TRBJ1-1|-
CASNTQGRDTEAFF
TGTGCCAGCAATACACAGGGACGGGACACTGAAGCTTTCTTT
>TRBV10-3|-|TRBJ1-3|-
CAISAISGNTIYF
TGTGCCATCAGTGCCATCAGTGGAAACACCATATATTTT
>TRBV3-1/TRBV3-2|-|TRBJ2-1|-
CASSPGLSYNEQFF
TGTGCCAGCAGCCCGGGACTCTCCTACAATGAGCAGTTCTTC
>TRBV30|TRBD2|TRBJ2-4|-
CAWRLAGGAGIQYF
TGTGCCTGGAGGCTAGCGGGAGGGGCTGGCATTCAGTACTTC
>TRBV2|-|TRBJ1-2|-
CASSEAGATNYGYTF
TGTGCCAGCAGTGAAGCGGGGGCGACTAACTATGGCTACACCTTC
>TRBV7-8|-|TRBJ2-3|-
CASSSYDWETPDTQYF
TGTGCCAGCAGCTCCTACGACTGGGAGACCCCAGATACGCAGTATTTT
>TRBV29-1|TRBD1|TRBJ1-2|-
CSVLSRDRGIYGYTF
TGCAGCGTTCTGTCCCGGGACAGGGGGATCTATGGCTACACCTTC
>TRBV21-1|-|TRBJ2-1|few
CASSKAGSDNEQFF
TGTGCCAGCAGCAAAGCTGGTAGCGACAATGAGCAGTTCTTC
>TRBV6-1|-|TRBJ2-3|-
CASSLSWRSTDTQYF
TGTGCCAGCAGTTTATCTTGGAGGAGCACAGATACGCAGTATTTT
>TRBV5-6|TRBD2|TRBJ2-1|-
CASSGGLAVYNEQFF
TGTGCCAGCAGCGGGGGACTAGCGGTGTACAATGAGCAGTTCTTC
>TRBV5-1|TRBD2|TRBJ2-1|-
CASRQGGSEDEQFF
TGCGCCAGCAGGCAGGGCGGGAGTGAAGATGAGCAGTTCTTC
>TRBV15|TRBD1|TRBJ2-2|-
CATSRDRGNTGELFF
TGTGCCACCAGCAGGGACAGGGGGAACACCGGGGAGCTGTTTTTT
>TRBV5-5|TRBD1|TRBJ1-2|once
CASSSGTGGYSNYGYTF
TGTGCCAGCAGTTCCGGGACAGGGGGATACTCTAACTATGGCTACACCTTC